Reported below is one T cell receptor beta chain. Its antigen has not been determined. No much larger clone exists at a distance of one base, and base qualities are not known. The record originates from a study of control samples from healthy donors and cancer patients (TCRdb year 2020). Library method: the immunoSEQ multiplex PCR assay. TCRdb provides this immuneACCESS table in a form limited to in-frame rearrangements. Some clones are lacking; in checked studies, under half of them reflect an unresolved V gene, and why the rest are absent is not known. Counted in this sample were 45,000 to 55,000 clones; 95% of them appeared once. About 2.4% of the sample comes from the top ten. From cysteine to phenylalanine, the CDR3 is 13 amino acids long. Of the read, only the CDR3 DNA is kept; its 39 bases are in frame from base 1. The junction shows trimming of 7 bases on V and 2 bases on J, plus 11 bases between the germline ends.

The chain links TRBV12-3 or TRBV12-4 with TRBJ1-2, with the D gene too uncertain to name. Sequenced material: blood. The receptor was isolated from a man aged 30 to 39 in good health. The CDR3: CASTISRNYGYTF. In nucleotides, the sequence is TGTGCCAGCACAATCAGCCGGAACTATGGCTACACCTTC.